Listed below are T cell receptor beta chains from one sample, sequenced in a study of patients and donors after allogeneic stem cell transplantation. TCRdb itself ran the RT-PCR reads through MiXCR, one entry per CDR3 protein. The profile covers about a million distinct CDR3 sequences, with about 20% appearing a single time and under 6.5% taken by the ten largest. Sequencing input: blood, either unsorted or a sorted T cell fraction (not recorded which). These receptor sequences come from a human donor who was either an allogeneic HSCT recipient or a stem cell or donor lymphocyte infusion donor (not recorded which). It is not recorded whose cells these are; they may come from a transplant donor. Each CDR3 is given with its conserved first and last residue. Fields, in order: clone size, J gene, V gene, D gene, CDR3 DNA, CDR3 protein. A D gene is named only where the DNA matches it firmly. Clone size is not always given. Where it is, it says once, few, many or a class for expanded clones.

. TRBJ2-7 TRBV5-1 . TGCGCCAGCAGCTTGTCGGCTTTCCCCTACGAGCAGTACTTC CASSLSAFPYEQYF
few TRBJ2-7 TRBV6-2/TRBV6-3 . TGTGCCAGCAACGATGCTAGCGTTCCCTACGAGCAGTACTTC CASNDASVPYEQYF
once TRBJ1-6 TRBV2 . TGTGCCAGCAGTTCGGACGGCTCTAATCTTGGTTCACCCCTCCACTTT CASSSDGSNLGSPLHF
. TRBJ1-1 TRBV7-2 . TGTGCCAGCAGCTCCGTTCGACGGACTGTGCTTGAAGCTTTCTTT CASSSVRRTVLEAFF
. TRBJ1-2 TRBV12-5 . TGTGCTAGTGGTTTGGTCCCAGGGCTTGATGGCTACACCTTC CASGLVPGLDGYTF
. TRBJ2-1 TRBV3-1 TRBD1 TGTGCCAGCAGCCAATCGGTCGCAGGGGGCAGGAATGAGCAGTTCTTC CASSQSVAGGRNEQFF
. TRBJ1-1 TRBV6-2/TRBV6-3 . TGTGCCAGCAGTTTCGGACGGGCCGTTGAAGCTTTCTTT CASSFGRAVEAFF
. TRBJ1-3 TRBV25-1 . TGTGCCAGCAGTGCCTTACAGGGTAGGGCCGGAAACACCATATATTTT CASSALQGRAGNTIYF
few TRBJ1-5 TRBV6-1 . TGTGCCAGCAGCGGTAGGACTCAGCCCCAGCATTTT CASSGRTQPQHF
. TRBJ2-1 TRBV5-8 TRBD1 TGTGCCAGCAGCTTGGAAGGGGGACAGGGTAGCAATGAGCAGTTCTTC CASSLEGGQGSNEQFF
few TRBJ1-2 TRBV20-1 . TGCAGTGCTAGAGAAGGGGGGATTCACGGCTACACCTTC CSAREGGIHGYTF
many TRBJ2-7 TRBV20-1 . TGCAGTGCTGTACATTCCTCTCTTTACGAGCAGTACTTC CSAVHSSLYEQYF
many TRBJ1-5 TRBV12-5 TRBD1 TGTGCTAGTGGACTACAGGGGGCAGGTCAGCCCCAGCATTTT CASGLQGAGQPQHF
few TRBJ2-2 TRBV27 . TGTGCCAGCAGTTCCTCCCCCCCCCGGGAGCTGTTTTTT CASSSSPPRELFF
. TRBJ2-7 TRBV24-1 TRBD1 TGTGCCACCAGTAGAGGGACAGCAGGGGTCTACGAGCAGTACTTC CATSRGTAGVYEQYF
few TRBJ2-7 TRBV6-2/TRBV6-3 . TGTGCCAGCAGCACTCCACGGAGGTCTTACGAGCAGTACTTC CASSTPRRSYEQYF
few TRBJ1-1 TRBV30 . TGTGCCTCGGAGATGGGTGACACTGAAGCTTTCTTT CASEMGDTEAFF
. TRBJ1-6 TRBV11-1 . TGTGCCAGCAGACCCGACGGGTATAATTCACCCCTCCACTTT CASRPDGYNSPLHF
few TRBJ2-2 TRBV9 . TGTGCCAGCAGCCCGCCCCGAAAGGGAGAGCTGTTTTTT CASSPPRKGELFF
many TRBJ1-4 TRBV29-1 TRBD1 TGCAGCGTGGCAGGGGGCGAGAATGAAAAACTGTTTTTT CSVAGGENEKLFF
few TRBJ1-1 TRBV5-5 TRBD1 TGTGCCAGCAGCTTGGCCGAAATGACAGGGCGGACTGAAGCTTTCTTT CASSLAEMTGRTEAFF
few TRBJ1-2 TRBV10-3 . TGTGCCATCAGTATGGACATACGATATGGCTACACCTTC CAISMDIRYGYTF
. TRBJ2-2 TRBV12-3/TRBV12-4 . TGTGCCAGCTATCTAGGCGGGGAGCTGTTTTTT CASYLGGELFF
many TRBJ1-2 TRBV4-3 . TGCGCCAGCAGCTACGGGTTGCCCCGCGGTGGCTACACCTTC CASSYGLPRGGYTF
. TRBJ2-1 TRBV11-2 TRBD1 TGTGCCAGCAGCTCCTTGAATCCGGGACAGGGGGCCTACAATGAGCAGTTCTTC CASSSLNPGQGAYNEQFF
few TRBJ2-1 TRBV20-1 . TGCAGTGCTAGAGGACAAGGCCAGTTCTTC CSARGQGQFF
. TRBJ2-7 TRBV5-5 . TGTGCCAGCAGCTTGGTCGGGCCCGGAGGGTACTACGAGCAGTACTTC CASSLVGPGGYYEQYF
once TRBJ2-3 TRBV30 TRBD2 TGTGCCTGGGAGGGAGGGGATACGCAGTATTTT CAWEGGDTQYF
few TRBJ2-4 TRBV4-1 TRBD2 TGCGCCAGCAGCCAGTCTAGCGGGTACCTACTAGCCAAAAACATTCAGTACTTC CASSQSSGYLLAKNIQYF
. TRBJ2-2 TRBV2 . TGTGCCAGCAGTGAAGCGCTTCGCACCGGGGAGCTGTTTTTT CASSEALRTGELFF
few TRBJ2-3 TRBV5-1 . TGCGCCAGCAGCTTGGAGAGGTTGCCGCAGTATTTT CASSLERLPQYF
. TRBJ2-3 TRBV24-1 TRBD1 TGTGCCACCAGTGAGAGGGACAGGGGGCTAGGGGATACGCAGTATTTT CATSERDRGLGDTQYF
. TRBJ2-3 TRBV28 . TGTGCCAGCAGTTTACCGCCCTCCTTTGGGGGAACCACAGATACGCAGTATTTT CASSLPPSFGGTTDTQYF
few TRBJ1-1 TRBV7-2 . TGTGCCAGCAGCTTACACAGCAGGAACACTGAAGCTTTCTTT CASSLHSRNTEAFF
. TRBJ2-3 TRBV19 TRBD2 TGTGCCAGTAGTATAGTAGGGCCAGCGGGGGGCGCCACAGATACGCAGTATTTT CASSIVGPAGGATDTQYF
few TRBJ1-6 TRBV20-1 TRBD1 TGCAGTGCTCGAGCCGGGACAGAAAATTCACCCCTCCACTTT CSARAGTENSPLHF
few TRBJ2-1 TRBV24-1 TRBD2 TGTGCCACCAGTGATTTCGGACTAGCGGAAAACAATGAGCAGTTCTTC CATSDFGLAENNEQFF
few TRBJ2-7 TRBV6-5 . TGTGCCAGCAGTTACTCCTCGGCAGTACGTGAGGAGCAGTACTTC CASSYSSAVREEQYF
. TRBJ2-1 TRBV11-2 . TGTGCCAGCAGGTTCAGGAGGGAGAATGAGCAGTTCTTC CASRFRRENEQFF
. TRBJ2-1 TRBV29-1 . TGCAGTAAGATAGGAGCAGTATACAATGAGCAGTTCTTC CSKIGAVYNEQFF